The following is a T cell receptor (beta chain) sequence with its context. Its specificity is unknown. This entry belongs to a study of cytomegalovirus exposure and HLA in healthy donors. Overall study results and limits: According to reports, the classifier identified cytomegalovirus status with high specificity and sensitivity. Earlier analysis looked at TCR beta V segments, and most were productive about 87% or about 30% of the time.

CDR1 and CDR2 from the germline V gene are KGHSH and LQKENI. Trimming stripped 2 bases from V and 4 bases from J, with 11 bases between. The CDR3 runs 15 residues. PCR amplification relied on 60 Vbeta primers (plus 13 Jbeta primers). TCRdb keeps only in-frame clones here, not all; method: immunoSEQ multiplex PCR. This sample has roughly 100,000 clones, with around four fifths found just once. The chain carries TRBV18 and TRBJ1-4; possibly TRBD1 for D (5 bases). Sample: PBMCs. This receptor was identified in a man aged 45-65 years in good health and CMV-seronegative. CDR3 bases: TGTGCCAGCTCACCAAATAGACAGAGTAATGAAAAACTGTTTTTT. Protein sequence: CASSPNRQSNEKLFF.